This T cell receptor beta chain was identified during a study of tumor-infiltrating lymphocytes in localized non-small cell lung cancer. Using immunoSEQ multiplex PCR, the repertoire was profiled, and TCRdb retains in-frame clones only, with some absent. The profile covers 7,000 to 8,500 clones, with around 77% appearing a single time and around 13% taken by the ten largest. V was pared by 2 bases and J by 0 bases, with 11 bases between. CDR1 and CDR2 (germline): SNHLY, FYNNEI. The CDR3 is 15 amino acids. This clonotype was obtained from a human donor with non-small cell lung cancer. Sequenced: uninvolved lung tissue not adjacent to the tumor. The chain uses TRBV2 and TRBJ2-7; D may be TRBD1 (6 bases). CDR3 nucleotides: TGTGCCAGCAGTGAACTGGACAGCAACTCCTACGAGCAGTACTTC. Its protein is CASSELDSNSYEQYF.